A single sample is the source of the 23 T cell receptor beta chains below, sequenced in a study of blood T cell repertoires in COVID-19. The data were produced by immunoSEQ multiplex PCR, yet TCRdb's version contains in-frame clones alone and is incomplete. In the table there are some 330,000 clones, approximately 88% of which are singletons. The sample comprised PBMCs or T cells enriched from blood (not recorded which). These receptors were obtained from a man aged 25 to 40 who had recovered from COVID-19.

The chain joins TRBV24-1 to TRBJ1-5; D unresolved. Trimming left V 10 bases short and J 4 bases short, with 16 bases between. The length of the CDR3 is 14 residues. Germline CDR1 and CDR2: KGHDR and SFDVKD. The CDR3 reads CATSGSPANQPQHF. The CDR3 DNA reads TGTGCCACAAGCGGGTCCCCTGCGAATCAGCCCCAGCATTTT.

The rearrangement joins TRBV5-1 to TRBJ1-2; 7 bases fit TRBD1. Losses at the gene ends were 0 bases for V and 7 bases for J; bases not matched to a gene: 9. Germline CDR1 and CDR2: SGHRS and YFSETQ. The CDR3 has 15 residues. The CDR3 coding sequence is TGCGCCAGCAGCTTGGGGGACAGCGGAATGGTTGGCTACACCTTC. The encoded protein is CASSLGDSGMVGYTF. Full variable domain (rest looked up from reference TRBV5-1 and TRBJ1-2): KAGVTQTPRYLIKTRGQQVTLSCSPISGHRSVSWYQQTPGQGLQFLFEYFSETQRNKGNFPGRFSGRQFSNSRSEMNVSTLELGDSALYLCASSLGDSGMVGYTFGSGTRLTVV.

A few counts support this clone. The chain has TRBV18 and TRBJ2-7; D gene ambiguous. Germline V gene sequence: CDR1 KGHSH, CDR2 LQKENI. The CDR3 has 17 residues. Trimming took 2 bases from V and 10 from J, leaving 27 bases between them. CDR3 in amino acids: CASSPFTSRAPADGQYF. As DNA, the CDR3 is TGTGCCAGCTCACCATTTACGTCGCGAGCCCCCGCGGATGGACAGTACTTC.

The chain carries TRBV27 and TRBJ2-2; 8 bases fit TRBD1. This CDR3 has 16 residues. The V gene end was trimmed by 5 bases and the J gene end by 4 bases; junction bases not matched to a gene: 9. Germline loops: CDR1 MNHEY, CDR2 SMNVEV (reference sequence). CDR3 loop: CASSPGQGKGTGELFF. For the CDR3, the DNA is TGTGCCAGCAGTCCCGGACAGGGCAAAGGCACCGGGGAGCTGTTTTTT.

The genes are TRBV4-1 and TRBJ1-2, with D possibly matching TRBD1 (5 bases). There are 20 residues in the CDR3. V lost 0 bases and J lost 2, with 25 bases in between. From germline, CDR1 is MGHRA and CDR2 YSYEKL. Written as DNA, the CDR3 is TGCGCCAGCAGCCAAGATGAGCTGGGGGTTAGGCAGCGGGAGAACTATGGCTACACCTTC. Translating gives CASSQDELGVRQRENYGYTF.

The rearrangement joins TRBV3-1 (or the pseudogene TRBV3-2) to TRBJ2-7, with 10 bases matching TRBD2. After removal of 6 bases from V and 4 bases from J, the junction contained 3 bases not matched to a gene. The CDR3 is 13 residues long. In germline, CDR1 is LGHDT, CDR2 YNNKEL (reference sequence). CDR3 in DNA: TGTGCCAGCAGAGCGGGGGGGCTGTACGAGCAGTACTTC. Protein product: CASRAGGLYEQYF.

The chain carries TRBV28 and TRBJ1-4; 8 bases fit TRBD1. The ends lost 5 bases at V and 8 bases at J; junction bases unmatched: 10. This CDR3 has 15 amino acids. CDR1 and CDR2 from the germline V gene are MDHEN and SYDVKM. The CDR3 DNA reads TGTGCCAGCAGTCCGTGGACAGGGAAGGTGGAAAAACTGTTTTTT. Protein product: CASSPWTGKVEKLFF. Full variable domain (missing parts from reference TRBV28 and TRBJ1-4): DVKVTQSSRYLVKRTGEKVFLECVQDMDHENMFWYRQDPGLGLRLIYFSYDVKMKEKGDIPEGYSVSREKKERFSLILESASTNQTSMYLCASSPWTGKVEKLFFGSGTQLSVL.

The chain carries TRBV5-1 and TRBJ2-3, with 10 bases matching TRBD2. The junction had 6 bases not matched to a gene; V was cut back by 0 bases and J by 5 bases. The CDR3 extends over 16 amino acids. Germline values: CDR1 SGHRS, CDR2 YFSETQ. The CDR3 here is CASSLVAAGGLDTQYF. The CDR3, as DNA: TGCGCCAGCAGCTTGGTGGCAGCGGGGGGGCTAGATACGCAGTATTTT.

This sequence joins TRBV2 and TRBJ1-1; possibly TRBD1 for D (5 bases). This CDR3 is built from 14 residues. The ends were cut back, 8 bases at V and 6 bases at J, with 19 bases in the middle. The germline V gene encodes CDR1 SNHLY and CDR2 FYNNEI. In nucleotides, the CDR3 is TGTGCCAGCTCAGCAGGGTTTTCGATCGCTGAAGCTTTCTTT. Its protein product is CASSAGFSIAEAFF.

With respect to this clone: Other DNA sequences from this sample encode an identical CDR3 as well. The CDR3 bases are TGTGCCAGCAGGACAGCGTACCAAGAGACCCAGTACTTC. Its protein product is CASRTAYQETQYF. The genes are TRBV19 and TRBJ2-5, with D possibly TRBD1 on 6 matching bases. Germline V lookup: CDR1 LNHDA, CDR2 SQIVND (reference sequence). V was pared by 9 bases and J by 0 bases, with 11 bases between. The CDR3 has 13 amino acids.

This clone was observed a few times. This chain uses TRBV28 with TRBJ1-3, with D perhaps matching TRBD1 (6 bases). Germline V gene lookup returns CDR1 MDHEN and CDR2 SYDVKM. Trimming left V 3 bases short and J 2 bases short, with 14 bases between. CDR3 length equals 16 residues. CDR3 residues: CASSFSGRDTGNTIYF. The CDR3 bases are TGTGCCAGCAGTTTTAGTGGTAGGGACACTGGAAACACCATATATTTT.

For the CDR3, the DNA is TGTGCCAGCAGTACCGGGACACCCTCCTACGAGCAGTACTTC. The encoded protein is CASSTGTPSYEQYF. This chain links TRBV6-5 with TRBJ2-7, with D maybe TRBD1 (6 bases). Germline CDR1 is MNHEY and CDR2 is SVGAGI. The CDR3 is made up of 14 amino acids. The V end lost 5 bases, the J end lost 0 bases, and 11 bases lay between the germline ends.

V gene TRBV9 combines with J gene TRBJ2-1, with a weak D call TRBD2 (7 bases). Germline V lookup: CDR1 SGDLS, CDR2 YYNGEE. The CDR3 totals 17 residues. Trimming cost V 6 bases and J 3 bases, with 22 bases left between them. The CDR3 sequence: CASIRSGRRGRYNEQFF. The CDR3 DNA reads TGTGCCAGCATCCGTAGTGGGAGGCGGGGGCGCTACAATGAGCAGTTCTTC.

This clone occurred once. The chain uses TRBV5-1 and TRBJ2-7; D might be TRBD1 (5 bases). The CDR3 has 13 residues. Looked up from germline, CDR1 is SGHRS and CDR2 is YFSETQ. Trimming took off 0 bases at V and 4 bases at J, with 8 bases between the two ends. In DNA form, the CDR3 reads TGCGCCAGCAGCTTGGGGGGCGATTACGAGCAGTACTTC. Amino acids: CASSLGGDYEQYF.

This CDR3 reads CASSFQGAVQPQHF. CDR3 DNA sequence: TGTGCCAGCAGTTTCCAGGGGGCTGTTCAGCCCCAGCATTTT. The V call is TRBV27, the J call TRBJ1-5; 8 bases match TRBD1. The junction had 4 bases not matched to a gene; V was cut back by 3 bases and J by 6 bases. The CDR3 loop spans 14 amino acids. Germline CDR1 is MNHEY and CDR2 is SMNVEV (reference sequence).

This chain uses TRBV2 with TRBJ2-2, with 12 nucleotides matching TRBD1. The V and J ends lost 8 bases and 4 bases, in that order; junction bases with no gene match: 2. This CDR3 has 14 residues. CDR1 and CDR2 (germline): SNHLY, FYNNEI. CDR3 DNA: TGTGCCAGCCTGGGACAGGGGGCCACCGGGGAGCTGTTTTTT. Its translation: CASLGQGATGELFF.

Here the CDR3 reads CASSELAGDYNEQFF. CDR3 in DNA: TGCGCCAGCAGTGAGTTGGCGGGGGACTACAATGAGCAGTTCTTC. The rearrangement uses TRBV10-1 and TRBJ2-1; 7 nucleotides align to TRBD2. V lost 1 base, J lost 3 bases, and 3 bases stayed unmatched. The CDR3 has 15 residues. Germline CDR1 reads WNHNN; CDR2 reads SYGVQD (reference sequence).

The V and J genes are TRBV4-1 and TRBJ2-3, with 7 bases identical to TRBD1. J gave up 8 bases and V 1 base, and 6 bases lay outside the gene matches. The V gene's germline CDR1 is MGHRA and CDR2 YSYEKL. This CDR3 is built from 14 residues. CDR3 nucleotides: TGCGCCAGCAGCCAAGGGCCCCCAGGGGGTACGCAGTATTTT. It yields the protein CASSQGPPGGTQYF.

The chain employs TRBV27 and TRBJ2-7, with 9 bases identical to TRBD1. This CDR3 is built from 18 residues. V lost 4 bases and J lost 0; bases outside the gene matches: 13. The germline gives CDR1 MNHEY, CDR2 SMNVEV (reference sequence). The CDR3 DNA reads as TGTGCCAGCAGTTCGGACAGGGGAACACATTTAAGCTCCTACGAGCAGTACTTC. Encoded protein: CASSSDRGTHLSSYEQYF.

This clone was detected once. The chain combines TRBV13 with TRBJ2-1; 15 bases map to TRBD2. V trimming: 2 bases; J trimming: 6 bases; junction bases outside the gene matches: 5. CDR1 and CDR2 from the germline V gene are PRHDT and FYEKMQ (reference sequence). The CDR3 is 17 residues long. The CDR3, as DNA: TGTGCCAGCAGCTTACTGGGACTAGCGGGGGGTGGCAATGAGCAGTTCTTC. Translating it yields CASSLLGLAGGGNEQFF.

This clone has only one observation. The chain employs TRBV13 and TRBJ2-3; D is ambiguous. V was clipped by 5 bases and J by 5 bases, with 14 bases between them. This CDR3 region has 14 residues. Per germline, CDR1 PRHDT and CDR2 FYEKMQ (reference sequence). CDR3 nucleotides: TGTGCCAGCAGCCCCCGAACAGTAGGAGATACGCAGTATTTT. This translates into CASSPRTVGDTQYF. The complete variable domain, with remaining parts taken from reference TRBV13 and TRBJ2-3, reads AAGVIQSPRHLIKEKRETATLKCYPIPRHDTVYWYQQGPGQDPQFLISFYEKMQSDKGSIPDRFSAQQFSDYHSELNMSSLELGDSALYFCASSPRTVGDTQYFGPGTRLTVL.

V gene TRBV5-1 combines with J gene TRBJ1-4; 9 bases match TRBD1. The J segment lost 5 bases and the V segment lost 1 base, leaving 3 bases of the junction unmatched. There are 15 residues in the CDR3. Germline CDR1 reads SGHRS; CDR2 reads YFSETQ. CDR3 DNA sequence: TGCGCCAGCAGCTTGATGGGACAGGGAAATGAAAAACTGTTTTTT. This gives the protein CASSLMGQGNEKLFF.

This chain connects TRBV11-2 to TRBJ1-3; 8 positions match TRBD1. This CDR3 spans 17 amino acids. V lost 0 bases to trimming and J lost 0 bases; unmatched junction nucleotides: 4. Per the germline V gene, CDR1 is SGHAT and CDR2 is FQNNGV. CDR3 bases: TGTGCCAGCAGCTTAGAGGGCAGGGGGCCCTCTGGAAACACCATATATTTT. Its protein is CASSLEGRGPSGNTIYF. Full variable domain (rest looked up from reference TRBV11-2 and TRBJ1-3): EAGVAQSPRYKIIEKRQSVAFWCNPISGHATLYWYQQILGQGPKLLIQFQNNGVVDDSQLPKDRFSAERLKGVDSTLKIQPAKLEDSAVYLCASSLEGRGPSGNTIYFGEGSWLTVV.